The 5 T cell receptor beta chains below come from one sample, sequenced in a study of cytomegalovirus exposure and HLA in healthy donors. The study ran its PCR with 60 Vbeta and 13 Jbeta primers. The data were produced by immunoSEQ multiplex PCR, yet TCRdb's version contains in-frame clones alone and is incomplete. This repertoire shows about 180,000 clones, around 82% found once; its top ten account for 2% to 3%. The sample consisted of PBMCs. The receptors were gathered from a woman aged 25 to 45 in good health and CMV-seropositive.

The chain combines TRBV30 with TRBJ2-3; 7 nucleotides agree with TRBD2. The length of the CDR3 is 12 residues. V shed 7 bases and J 7 bases; nucleotides not matched to a gene: 8. CDR1 and CDR2 (germline): GTSNPN, SVGIG (reference sequence). In DNA, the CDR3 is TGTGCCTCCAGCCAGCGGGGCTATACGCAGTATTTT. Translated: CASSQRGYTQYF.

This clone has just a few counts. This chain uses TRBV19 with TRBJ1-6, with a tentative D call TRBD1 (6 bases). Trimming took off 6 bases at V and 8 bases at J, with 20 bases between the two ends. CDR3 length: 16 residues. Germline V CDR1 and CDR2: LNHDA, SQIVND (reference sequence). CDR3 in amino acids: CASRDERGGGYSPLHF. The CDR3 nucleotides are TGTGCCAGTAGGGACGAAAGGGGGGGCGGATATTCACCCCTCCACTTT.

The chain couples TRBV7-2 to TRBJ1-5, with 9 bases aligning to TRBD1. CDR3 length: 13 residues. V lost 5 bases, J lost 6 bases, and 2 bases stayed unmatched. CDR1 SGHTA and CDR2 FQGNSA come from the germline V gene. This chain's CDR3 is CASSDRGGQPQHF. CDR3 DNA sequence: TGTGCCAGCAGCGACAGGGGGGGTCAGCCCCAGCATTTT.

V usage is TRBV30 and J usage is TRBJ1-2, with a weak D call TRBD1 (5 bases). The V gene lost 2 bases and the J gene lost 2 bases, with 15 bases spanning the gap. The length of the CDR3 is 15 residues. Germline V CDR1 and CDR2: GTSNPN, SVGIG (reference sequence). CDR3 sequence: CAWSITTGVNYGYTF. As DNA, the CDR3 is TGTGCCTGGAGTATAACGACGGGGGTCAACTATGGCTACACCTTC.

This clone was observed a handful of times. The chain combines TRBV2 with TRBJ2-5; unclear D gene. The J call may be incorrect, as the DNA end agrees better with TRBJ2-7. Germline assignment: CDR1 SNHLY and CDR2 FYNNEI. CDR3 size: 12 residues. The CDR3 sequence: CASSDERYEQYF. The DNA of the CDR3 is TGTGCCAGCAGTGACGAGCGATACGAGCAGTACTTC.